The 23 T cell receptor beta chains presented below share a single source sample, sequenced in a study of graft-versus-host responses after intestinal transplantation (dated by TCRdb to 2020 to 2022). What these receptors recognize is not known. According to the study, the label for this sample's time point signals: cells obtained before transplantation from donor or recipient. The library was produced with the immunoSEQ multiplex PCR assay. The table comes from immuneACCESS by way of TCRdb, which keeps in-frame sequences with V and J called. Part of the clones is missing from these tables; in studies checked, under half for an unresolved V gene and the rest for unknown reasons. The sample table shows 75,000 to 100,000 clones, and over 80% are seen once. The ten most abundant clones make up around 0.49% of the sample. Specimen: unstimulated CD8+ T cells sorted from spleen or lymph node cells, collected before intestinal transplant. These receptors were collected from a human donor who received an intestinal transplant.

V gene TRBV29-1 combines with J gene TRBJ2-2; 10 nucleotides align to TRBD1. Germline V gives CDR1 SQVTM, CDR2 ANQGSEA. V gave up 0 bases and J gave up 4 bases; unmatched junction bases: 5. This CDR3 is built from 16 residues. CDR3 nucleotides: TGCAGCGTTGAAGATGAGGGACAGGGGACCACCGGGGAGCTGTTTTTT. It codes for CSVEDEGQGTTGELFF.

The chain is built from TRBV27 and TRBJ2-7; 8 positions match TRBD2. This CDR3 comprises 15 residues. Germline lookup yields CDR1 MNHEY and CDR2 SMNVEV (reference sequence). Trimming cost V 3 bases and J 0 bases; bases outside gene matches: 4. The CDR3: CASSFGGGPSYEQYF. The DNA for the CDR3 is TGTGCCAGCAGTTTCGGCGGGGGGCCCTCCTACGAGCAGTACTTC.

This chain joins TRBV6-1 and TRBJ2-5; TRBD2 aligns across 10 bases. Trimming took 3 bases from V and 5 from J; bases not matched to a gene: 12. The germline V gene encodes CDR1 MNHNS and CDR2 SASEGT. The CDR3 covers 17 residues. The CDR3: CASSDFMTGTSEETQYF. The CDR3 region has the DNA TGTGCCAGCAGTGACTTCATGACCGGGACTAGCGAGGAGACCCAGTACTTC.

The V gene is TRBV19, the J gene TRBJ1-2, with TRBD1 identical over 8 bases. Germline trimming cut 2 bases from V and 5 bases from J; bases unmatched to any gene: 1. Looked up from germline, CDR1 is LNHDA and CDR2 is SQIVND (reference sequence). CDR3 length: 13 amino acids. CDR3 coding DNA: TGTGCCAGTAGTATACAGGGGGCTTATGGCTACACCTTC. Its protein is CASSIQGAYGYTF.

This chain uses TRBV19 with TRBJ1-5; no firm D call. The CDR3 is 11 amino acids. Germline CDR1 reads LNHDA; CDR2 reads SQIVND (reference sequence). Trimming left V 7 bases short and J 12 bases short, with 13 bases between. The CDR3 loop reads CASTTDGDQHF. The CDR3 bases are TGTGCCAGTACCACGGACGGGGACCAGCATTTT.

The V and J genes are TRBV11-1 and TRBJ2-1, with 7 bases identical to TRBD2. With V trimmed by 3 bases and J by 1 base, 9 bases remained unmatched. From germline, CDR1 is SGHAT and CDR2 FQDESV (reference sequence). There are 17 residues in the CDR3. In DNA, the CDR3 is TGTGCCAGCAGCTTGGTACGGCTAGCGGCTTCCTACAATGAGCAGTTCTTC. Translating it yields CASSLVRLAASYNEQFF.

This chain connects TRBV5-6 to TRBJ2-5; TRBD2 agrees at 8 bases. CDR1 and CDR2 from the germline V gene are SGHDT and YYEEEE. CDR3 size: 15 residues. The trim removed 2 bases at V and 2 bases at J, leaving 5 bases unmatched. CDR3 sequence: CASSFSGADQETQYF. In DNA form, the CDR3 reads TGTGCCAGCAGCTTTAGCGGGGCCGATCAAGAGACCCAGTACTTC.

The chain couples TRBV2 to TRBJ2-3; 7 bases match TRBD2. The CDR3 covers 15 residues. V lost 1 base, J lost 0 bases, and 1 base stayed unmatched. The V gene's germline CDR1 is SNHLY and CDR2 FYNNEI. CDR3 loop: CASSEGRGSTDTQYF. In DNA form, the CDR3 reads TGTGCCAGCAGTGAAGGGCGGGGGAGCACAGATACGCAGTATTTT.

V gene TRBV7-9 combines with J gene TRBJ2-7; TRBD1 matches at 9 bases. The V segment lost 5 bases and the J segment 7 bases; nucleotides outside the gene matches: 6. From germline, CDR1 is SEHNR and CDR2 FQNEAQ (reference sequence). The CDR3 contains 13 residues. This CDR3 reads CASSPGQGMEQYF. CDR3 DNA: TGTGCCAGCAGCCCGGGACAGGGAATGGAGCAGTACTTC.

This chain joins TRBV6-5 and TRBJ1-2, with a possible D match to TRBD1 (6 bases). The CDR3 spans 15 residues. V was trimmed by 6 bases and J by 3 bases, leaving 17 bases between them. Germline-derived CDR1 and CDR2 are MNHEY and SVGAGI. The CDR3 coding sequence is TGTGCCAGCAGCCCCGGGACAAGCGCCCACTATGGCTACACCTTC. It is translated as CASSPGTSAHYGYTF.

Concerning this clone: An end of the junction differs from the germline gene, which may be a read error. The rearrangement joins TRBV13 to TRBJ1-5; D gene uncertain. Germline loops: CDR1 PRHDT, CDR2 FYEKMQ (reference sequence). This CDR3 has 15 amino acids. This chain's CDR3 is CASSLGVGSHQPQHF. CDR3 DNA sequence: TGTGCCAGCAGCTTAGGGGTGGGTAGCCATCAGCCCCAGCATTTT.

V and J are TRBV6-5 and TRBJ1-1; no firm D call. V lost 3 bases and J 8 bases, leaving 13 bases between the germline ends. Germline V lookup: CDR1 MNHEY, CDR2 SVGAGI. This CDR3 has 13 amino acids. The chain's CDR3 is CASSYETLGEAFF. The CDR3 nucleotides are TGTGCCAGCAGTTATGAAACTTTGGGCGAAGCTTTCTTT.

CDR3 nucleotide sequence: TGTGCCAGCAGCCCCCTACCGAGGGGGTCCTCCTACGAGCAGTACTTC. Protein product: CASSPLPRGSSYEQYF. The chain joins TRBV7-2 to TRBJ2-7; tentatively, D is TRBD1 (6 bases). CDR3 size: 16 residues. CDR1 is SGHTA, CDR2 FQGNSA, per germline. V gave up 5 bases and J gave up 0 bases, with 17 bases separating them.

About this clone: A junction end diverges from the germline sequence, so it may reflect a read error. This chain joins TRBV5-8 and TRBJ1-1; D not certain. The CDR3 totals 18 residues. Germline V gene lookup returns CDR1 SGHTS and CDR2 YDEGEE. CDR3 in amino acids: CASTLDPGIGLTNTEAFF. CDR3 bases: TGTGCCAGCACCTTGGACCCGGGAATAGGGTTAACGAACACTGAAGCTTTCTTT. The variable domain in full, with the rest retrieved from reference TRBV5-8 and TRBJ1-1, is EAGVTQSPTHLIKTRGQQATLRCSPISGHTSVYWYQQALGLGLQFLLWYDEGEERNRGNFPPRFSGRQFPNYSSELNVNALELEDSALYLCASTLDPGIGLTNTEAFFGQGTRLTVV.

The V gene is TRBV30, the J gene TRBJ1-6; TRBD1 aligns across 12 bases. Germline CDR1 GTSNPN, CDR2 SVGIG (reference sequence). Unmatched junction bases numbered 5, after V lost 1 base and J lost 13 bases. The CDR3 consists of 14 residues. The CDR3 here is CAWSGGQGALPLHF. The CDR3 DNA is TGTGCCTGGAGTGGGGGACAGGGGGCGCTTCCCCTCCACTTT.

V gene TRBV6-7 combines with J gene TRBJ2-5; D is undetermined. TRBV6-7 is known as an ORF, though its function is uncertain. The V end lost 4 bases, the J end lost 0 bases, and 12 bases lay between the germline ends. This CDR3 spans 15 amino acids. The DNA of the CDR3 is TGTGCCAGCAGTTCTCTCTTAACAGACCAAGAGACCCAGTACTTC. Amino acids: CASSSLLTDQETQYF.

The chain carries TRBV5-6 and TRBJ2-7; a possible D gene is TRBD1 (6 bases). Trimming cost V 2 bases and J 4 bases, with 10 bases left between them. Germline V gene sequence: CDR1 SGHDT, CDR2 YYEEEE. The CDR3 contains 13 residues. The CDR3 region is CASSFGTIYEQYF. The DNA for the CDR3 is TGTGCCAGCAGCTTCGGGACAATATACGAGCAGTACTTC.

The V gene is TRBV13, the J gene TRBJ1-3, with D possibly matching TRBD1 (6 bases). CDR1 is PRHDT, CDR2 FYEKMQ, per germline (reference sequence). Trimming removed 2 bases at V and 2 bases at J, with 10 bases between. The CDR3 runs 15 residues. CDR3 sequence: CASSLISGAGNTIYF. The DNA for the CDR3 is TGTGCCAGCAGCTTAATTTCAGGGGCTGGAAACACCATATATTTT.

V and J are TRBV10-2 and TRBJ1-2; 7 bases match TRBD1. The length of the CDR3 is 17 residues. Trimming took 0 bases from V and 7 from J; bases not matched to a gene: 14. CDR1 is WSHSY, CDR2 SAAADI, per germline. CDR3 protein: CASSESTLVSTGSGYTF. The CDR3 DNA sequence: TGCGCCAGCAGTGAGTCGACTCTTGTTTCGACAGGGAGTGGCTACACCTTC.

A few counts support this clone. The gene calls are TRBV19 and TRBJ1-2; D is unresolved. Germline CDR1 LNHDA, CDR2 SQIVND (reference sequence). The CDR3 runs 13 residues. V lost 8 bases to trimming and J lost 2 bases, with 12 bases between them. This CDR3 reads CASAASGNYGYTF. CDR3 in DNA: TGTGCCAGTGCCGCCAGCGGGAACTATGGCTACACCTTC.

The chain is built from TRBV19 and TRBJ1-2, with a weak D call TRBD1 (5 bases). The ends were cut back, 3 bases at V and 12 bases at J, with 29 bases in the middle. This CDR3 has 17 residues. CDR1 is LNHDA and CDR2 is SQIVND in the germline V gene (reference sequence). CDR3 protein: CASSMVIWDVGRSGHTF. For the CDR3, the DNA is TGTGCCAGTAGTATGGTGATCTGGGACGTCGGGAGGTCGGGCCACACCTTC.

With regard to this clone: At one end the junction does not follow the germline gene, possibly because of a read error. The chain joins TRBV6-5 to TRBJ2-7; TRBD1 aligns across 9 bases. The germline V gene has CDR1 MNHEY and CDR2 SVGAGI. The CDR3 extends over 15 amino acids. In DNA, the CDR3 is TGTGCCAGCAGCCCCGGGACAGGGAGCTCCGACGAGCAGTACTTC. This encodes CASSPGTGSSDEQYF.

This clone occurred once. CDR3 nucleotide sequence: TGTGCCAGTAGTATAGTTCGTTTGGCAGATAATCAGCCCCAGCATTTT. This translates into CASSIVRLADNQPQHF. The chain employs TRBV19 and TRBJ1-5; no clear D gene. V was clipped by 1 base and J by 4 bases, with 14 bases between them. The CDR3 covers 16 residues. Germline-derived CDR1 and CDR2 are LNHDA and SQIVND (reference sequence).